This entry lists 8 T cell receptor beta chains sequenced from one sample in a study of blood T cell repertoires in COVID-19. Libraries were prepared by immunoSEQ multiplex PCR; TCRdb keeps only in-frame clonotypes and omits some of them. Of about 390,000 clones listed, about 87% are singletons. Material: peripheral blood. The receptors come from a woman aged 55-70 years with COVID-19, enrolled during active disease.

The chain joins TRBV5-1 to TRBJ1-2; TRBD1 matches at 9 bases. This CDR3 has 14 residues. The junction had 4 bases not matched to a gene; V was cut back by 0 bases and J by 7 bases. Germline CDR1 is SGHRS and CDR2 is YFSETQ. CDR3 in amino acids: CASSLDGTGLGYTF. DNA for the CDR3: TGCGCCAGCAGCTTGGACGGGACAGGGCTTGGCTACACCTTC.

This chain uses TRBV9 with TRBJ2-2, with 9 bases aligning to TRBD1. Germline V gene lookup returns CDR1 SGDLS and CDR2 YYNGEE. Unmatched junction bases numbered 8, after V lost 5 bases and J lost 6 bases. This CDR3 contains 15 residues. CDR3 amino acids: CASRSGTGLAGELFF. The DNA for the CDR3 is TGTGCCAGCAGGTCCGGGACAGGGCTGGCCGGGGAGCTGTTTTTT.

A remark on this clone: The sample carries other DNA sequences with the same CDR3. The V call is TRBV19, the J call TRBJ1-2; D might be TRBD1 (5 bases). V gave up 3 bases and J gave up 1 base, with 9 bases separating them. This CDR3 comprises 14 residues. Germline V gene data show CDR1 as LNHDA and CDR2 as SQIVND (reference sequence). This CDR3 reads CASSIDSVNYGYTF. The CDR3 DNA reads as TGTGCCAGTAGTATCGACAGTGTTAACTATGGCTACACCTTC.

CDR3 sequence (DNA): TGTGCCAGCCTTCCCCCGACAGAATCGAACACTGAAGCTTTCTTT. Its translation: CASLPPTESNTEAFF. The V call is TRBV28, the J call TRBJ1-1; TRBD1 might be the D (5 bases). Per germline, CDR1 MDHEN and CDR2 SYDVKM. The CDR3 is made up of 15 amino acids. V was clipped by 8 bases and J by 1 base, with 17 bases between them. Combining the CDR3 with reference TRBV28 and TRBJ1-1 gives the whole variable domain DVKVTQSSRYLVKRTGEKVFLECVQDMDHENMFWYRQDPGLGLRLIYFSYDVKMKEKGDIPEGYSVSREKKERFSLILESASTNQTSMYLCASLPPTESNTEAFFGQGTRLTVV.

The V and J genes are TRBV5-8 and TRBJ1-2; D is unclear. Trimming pared 6 bases from V and 8 bases from J, leaving 14 bases between. The germline V gene has CDR1 SGHTS and CDR2 YDEGEE. This CDR3 has 12 amino acids. The chain's CDR3 is CASTAHYFGYTF. The CDR3 region has the DNA TGTGCCAGCACCGCACACTATTTCGGCTACACCTTC.

The chain recombines TRBV4-1 with TRBJ2-3, with D unclear. V was trimmed by 0 bases and J by 5 bases, leaving 18 bases between them. The CDR3 is 17 residues long. Germline lookup yields CDR1 MGHRA and CDR2 YSYEKL. CDR3: CASSQEATGSREDTQYF. DNA for the CDR3: TGCGCCAGCAGCCAAGAAGCGACCGGCTCCCGAGAAGATACGCAGTATTTT.

This chain connects TRBV5-5 to TRBJ1-4; D perhaps matches TRBD1 (5 bases). CDR1 SGHKS and CDR2 YYEKEE come from the germline V gene (reference sequence). Between the trimmed V and J ends, which lost 3 bases and 5 bases, there was a span of 14 bases. There are 15 residues in the CDR3. In DNA form, the CDR3 reads TGTGCCAGCAGCTACCTCGGGGGGGAAAATGAAAAACTGTTTTTT. This sequence encodes CASSYLGGENEKLFF.

The chain links TRBV5-4 to TRBJ1-6; 7 positions agree with TRBD1. CDR3 length: 15 amino acids. Looked up from germline, CDR1 is SGHNT and CDR2 is YYREEE (reference sequence). The V segment lost 0 bases and the J segment 8 bases; nucleotides outside the gene matches: 5. CDR3 region: CASSLAGQIYSPLHF. CDR3 sequence (DNA): TGTGCCAGCAGCTTGGCGGGACAGATCTATTCACCCCTCCACTTT. The variable domain in full, completed from reference TRBV5-4 and TRBJ1-6, reads ETGVTQSPTHLIKTRGQQVTLRCSSQSGHNTVSWYQQALGQGPQFIFQYYREEENGRGNFPPRFSGLQFPNYSSELNVNALELDDSALYLCASSLAGQIYSPLHFGNGTRLTVT.